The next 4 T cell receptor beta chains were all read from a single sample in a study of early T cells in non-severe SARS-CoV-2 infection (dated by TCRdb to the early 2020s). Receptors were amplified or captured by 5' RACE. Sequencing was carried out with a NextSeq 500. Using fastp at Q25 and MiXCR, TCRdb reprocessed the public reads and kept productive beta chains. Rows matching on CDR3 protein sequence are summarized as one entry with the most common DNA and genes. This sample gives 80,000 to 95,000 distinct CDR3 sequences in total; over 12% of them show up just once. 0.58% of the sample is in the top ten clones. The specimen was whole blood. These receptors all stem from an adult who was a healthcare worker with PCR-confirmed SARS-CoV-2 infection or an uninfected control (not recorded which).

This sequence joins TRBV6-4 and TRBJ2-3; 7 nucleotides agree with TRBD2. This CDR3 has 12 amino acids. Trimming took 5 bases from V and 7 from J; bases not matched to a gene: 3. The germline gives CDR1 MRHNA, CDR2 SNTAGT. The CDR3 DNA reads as TGTGCCAGCAGTCGACTAGCCCATACGCAGTATTTT. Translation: CASSRLAHTQYF.

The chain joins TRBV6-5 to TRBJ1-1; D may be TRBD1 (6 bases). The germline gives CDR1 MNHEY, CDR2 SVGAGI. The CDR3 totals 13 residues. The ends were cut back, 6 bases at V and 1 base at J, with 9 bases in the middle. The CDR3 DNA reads TGTGCCAGCAGGCGGACAGAGAACACTGAAGCTTTCTTT. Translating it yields CASRRTENTEAFF.

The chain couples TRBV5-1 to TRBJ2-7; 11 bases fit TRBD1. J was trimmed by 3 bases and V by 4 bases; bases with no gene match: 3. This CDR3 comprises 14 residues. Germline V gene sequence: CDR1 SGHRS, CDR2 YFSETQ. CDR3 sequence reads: CASSRGTGGYEQYV. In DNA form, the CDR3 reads TGCGCCAGCAGCCGAGGGACAGGGGGCTACGAGCAGTACGTC.

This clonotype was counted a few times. The chain's CDR3 is CASSNPRARGKKRTKQETQYF. CDR3 coding DNA: TGTGCCAGCAGCAATCCGCGGGCCAGGGGGAAAAAGCGGACCAAGCAAGAGACCCAGTACTTC. V and J are TRBV21-1 and TRBJ2-5; the DNA was not compared with TRBD1, the D call given in the table. TRBV21-1 constitutes a pseudogene. The CDR3 covers 21 residues.